Listed below are T cell receptor beta chains from one sample, sequenced in a study of blood T cell repertoires in COVID-19. Assay: immunoSEQ multiplex PCR; the TCRdb copy retains only in-frame clones and omits some. The data show some 290,000 clones, under 90% seen once. Sequencing was performed on peripheral blood. The origin of the receptors is a woman aged 60-75 years with active or convalescent COVID-19. The CDR3 runs from the conserved cysteine through the conserved F or W. D genes are given only for firm matches. Clone sizes are given selectively: once, few, many, or a class where the clone is expanded.

TRBJ2-7,TRBV5-4,-,-,CASSLESTSTYEQYF,TGTGCCAGCAGCTTGGAATCAACCTCTACCTACGAGCAGTACTTC
TRBJ1-3,TRBV10-3,-,-,CAIYVSSGNTIYF,TGTGCCATCTACGTGAGCTCTGGAAACACCATATATTTT
TRBJ2-5,TRBV12-3/TRBV12-4,-,-,CASSFILTQYF,TGTGCCAGCAGTTTCATTTTGACCCAGTACTTC
TRBJ1-6,TRBV5-4,-,once,CASSLLQGSVAPLHF,TGTGCCAGCAGCTTGCTCCAGGGGTCGGTAGCACCCCTCCACTTT
TRBJ1-6,TRBV27,TRBD1,once,CASSSGTGNSPLHF,TGTGCCAGCAGTTCCGGGACAGGGAATTCACCCCTCCACTTT
TRBJ1-4,TRBV19,TRBD1,-,CASSGQGRGLEKLFF,TGTGCCAGTAGTGGACAGGGGAGAGGCCTCGAAAAACTGTTTTTT
TRBJ2-1,TRBV28,TRBD1,once,CASRSSQGNYNEQFF,TGTGCCAGCAGGTCTTCACAGGGGAACTACAATGAGCAGTTCTTC
TRBJ1-2,TRBV11-2,TRBD1,-,CASSWRAGQGGYGYTF,TGTGCCAGCAGCTGGAGAGCCGGACAGGGAGGGTATGGCTACACCTTC
TRBJ2-2,TRBV5-1,-,once,CASSPYTGELFF,TGCGCCAGCAGCCCGTACACCGGGGAGCTGTTTTTT
TRBJ1-4,TRBV2,TRBD1,-,CATRRGLVEKLFF,TGTGCCACTCGGAGGGGGCTTGTAGAAAAACTGTTTTTT
TRBJ1-2,TRBV6-5,TRBD1,once,CASSPGQGEYYGYTF,TGTGCCAGCAGCCCCGGACAGGGAGAGTACTATGGCTACACCTTC
TRBJ2-1,TRBV4-1,-,-,CASSQGYGNEQFF,TGCGCCAGCAGTCAGGGATATGGCAATGAGCAGTTCTTC
TRBJ2-7,TRBV2,-,-,CASSEGAVGVYEQYF,TGTGCCAGCAGTGAAGGGGCAGTCGGGGTCTACGAGCAGTACTTC
TRBJ2-7,TRBV29-1,TRBD1,-,CSVGTGQGANEQYF,TGCAGCGTTGGAACCGGACAGGGGGCCAACGAGCAGTACTTC
TRBJ2-7,TRBV5-1,-,-,CASSLGGSYYEQYF,TGCGCCAGCAGCTTGGGGGGCTCTTACTACGAGCAGTACTTC
TRBJ2-3,TRBV24-1,-,-,CATSDSGRVNTQYF,TGTGCCACCAGTGATTCCGGCAGGGTGAATACGCAGTATTTT
TRBJ2-7,TRBV2,-,few,CASSETGGRFYEQYF,TGTGCCAGCAGTGAAACTGGGGGCAGGTTCTACGAGCAGTACTTC
TRBJ1-5,TRBV19,TRBD1,-,CASSSGTVGNQPQHF,TGTGCCAGTAGTTCCGGGACAGTAGGCAATCAGCCCCAGCATTTT
TRBJ1-2,TRBV19,-,-,CASSIGGVEVGSGYTF,TGTGCCAGTAGTATCGGTGGGGTAGAGGTCGGGAGTGGCTACACCTTC
TRBJ2-7,TRBV7-2,-,-,CASSSWGGQVGYEQYF,TGTGCCAGCAGCTCATGGGGGGGACAGGTGGGCTACGAGCAGTACTTC
TRBJ2-7,TRBV29-1,-,-,CSVGDGYYEQYF,TGCAGCGTTGGAGACGGGTACTACGAGCAGTACTTC
TRBJ1-2,TRBV6-1,-,-,CASSEAAGSFYGYTF,TGTGCCAGCAGTGAAGCGGCAGGGTCGTTCTATGGCTACACCTTC
TRBJ2-2,TRBV5-6,TRBD2,-,CASNGLAGGPYTGELFF,TGTGCCAGCAACGGACTAGCGGGGGGGCCGTACACCGGGGAGCTGTTTTTT
TRBJ1-2,TRBV19,-,-,CASGGQSHNYGYTF,TGTGCCAGCGGTGGACAGTCCCATAACTATGGCTACACCTTC
TRBJ1-1,TRBV7-3,-,-,CASSRWGRGSNTEAFF,TGTGCCAGCAGCCGTTGGGGCAGGGGTAGTAACACTGAAGCTTTCTTT
TRBJ1-4,TRBV7-8,TRBD1,-,CASSLPGTGKNEKLFF,TGTGCCAGCAGCTTACCGGGGACAGGCAAAAATGAAAAACTGTTTTTT
TRBJ2-1,TRBV7-9,TRBD2,-,CASSSAGLAGMDNEQFF,TGTGCCAGCAGCTCTGCCGGACTAGCGGGGATGGACAATGAGCAGTTCTTC
TRBJ2-5,TRBV7-9,TRBD1,-,CASSPKTGQETQYF,TGTGCCAGCAGCCCCAAGACAGGGCAAGAGACCCAGTACTTC
TRBJ2-5,TRBV5-4,TRBD1,-,CASSLGQGWRETQYF,TGTGCCAGCAGCTTGGGACAGGGCTGGAGAGAGACCCAGTACTTC
TRBJ2-5,TRBV6-1,-,-,CASSDRGQFKETQYF,TGTGCCAGCAGTGATAGAGGACAGTTCAAAGAGACCCAGTACTTC
TRBJ1-2,TRBV7-6,-,few,CASSFDPPSVLNYGYTF,TGTGCCAGCAGCTTCGATCCCCCAAGTGTCCTAAACTATGGCTACACCTTC
TRBJ2-7,TRBV7-2,TRBD2,-,CASSLWGGGAYEQYF,TGTGCCAGCAGCTTATGGGGCGGGGGGGCCTACGAGCAGTACTTC
TRBJ1-2,TRBV5-4,TRBD1,-,CASSLAGTGEGYTF,TGTGCCAGCAGCTTGGCCGGGACAGGGGAGGGCTACACCTTC
TRBJ2-7,TRBV29-1,-,-,CSVTITGSYEQYF,TGCAGCGTGACAATAACAGGGAGCTACGAGCAGTACTTC
TRBJ1-1,TRBV9,-,-,CASTGGRGTEAFF,TGTGCCAGCACCGGCGGGAGAGGCACTGAAGCTTTCTTT
TRBJ1-5,TRBV11-2,-,-,CASSLDREGGPQHF,TGTGCCAGCAGCTTAGATCGGGAGGGGGGGCCCCAGCATTTT
TRBJ2-1,TRBV5-1,TRBD2,-,CASSLGTSGGADEQFF,TGCGCCAGCAGCTTGGGAACTAGCGGGGGGGCGGATGAGCAGTTCTTC
TRBJ2-1,TRBV7-6,-,once,CASSLDPGGYDQQFF,TGTGCCAGCAGCTTAGATCCGGGGGGCTATGATCAGCAGTTCTTC
TRBJ1-4,TRBV19,TRBD1,-,CASKSPGRGDEKLFF,TGTGCCAGTAAGTCCCCAGGCAGGGGGGATGAAAAACTGTTTTTT
TRBJ1-1,TRBV6-5,TRBD1,once,CASTPDRKNTEAFF,TGTGCCAGCACCCCGGACAGGAAGAACACTGAAGCTTTCTTT
TRBJ2-5,TRBV7-2,TRBD1,-,CASSLGGQREETQYF,TGTGCCAGCAGCTTAGGGGGACAGCGCGAAGAGACCCAGTACTTC
TRBJ1-1,TRBV6-6,TRBD1,-,CASRGQGIPPEAFF,TGTGCCAGCAGGGGACAGGGAATACCCCCTGAAGCTTTCTTT
TRBJ1-2,TRBV12-3/TRBV12-4,TRBD1,-,CASNTGAHYGYTF,TGTGCCAGCAATACAGGGGCGCACTATGGCTACACCTTC
TRBJ2-3,TRBV7-3,-,few,CASSPPAAGARAPTQYF,TGTGCCAGCAGCCCCCCGGCGGCAGGGGCGCGAGCGCCTACGCAGTATTTT
TRBJ2-1,TRBV6-1,-,-,CASSDARVAVYNEQFF,TGTGCCAGCAGTGATGCAAGGGTAGCGGTATACAATGAGCAGTTCTTC
TRBJ1-2,TRBV20-1,-,-,CSASLGGPNYGYTF,TGCAGTGCTAGTCTCGGGGGACCCAACTATGGCTACACCTTC
TRBJ2-3,TRBV9,TRBD1,-,CASSVQTGGGDTQYF,TGTGCCAGCAGCGTCCAGACAGGGGGCGGAGATACGCAGTATTTT
TRBJ1-1,TRBV6-2/TRBV6-3,-,-,CASSLGGPPEAFF,TGTGCCAGCAGTTTAGGGGGTCCCCCTGAAGCTTTCTTT
TRBJ1-2,TRBV19,TRBD1,-,CASSKTRRTGIHGYTF,TGTGCCAGTAGTAAAACCCGCCGGACAGGGATTCATGGCTACACCTTC
TRBJ2-5,TRBV6-6,-,-,CASMVEYRRETQYF,TGTGCCAGCATGGTCGAGTATAGAAGAGAGACCCAGTACTTC
TRBJ2-5,TRBV5-4,TRBD2,-,CASSLGLAGPLSQETQYF,TGTGCCAGCAGTCTCGGACTAGCGGGCCCGCTATCGCAAGAGACCCAGTACTTC
TRBJ1-1,TRBV5-1,TRBD1,-,CASSPVPGQGRNTEAFF,TGCGCCAGCAGCCCCGTCCCGGGACAGGGACGGAACACTGAAGCTTTCTTT